This is a list of T cell receptor beta chains from one sample in a study of T-cell memory formation after mild COVID-19. One entry per CDR3 protein results from TCRdb running MiXCR on the 5' RACE reads. The sample includes roughly 610,000 distinct CDR3 sequences, around 16% of them seen just once. The material sequenced was PBMCs or a T cell subset sorted from them (not recorded which). The origin of the receptors is an adult woman who had mild COVID-19 (a few samples of this study predate the infection). Cell type and time point are not known. The CDR3 runs from the conserved cysteine through the conserved F or W. D genes are given only for firm matches. Clone size is shown for a subset of rows, as once, few, many or a class of expanded clone.

j_call	v_call	d_call	clone_size	cdr3_nt	cdr3_aa
TRBJ2-1	TRBV5-6	TRBD2	NA	TGTGCCAGCAGCTTACGGACTAGCGGGAGGGCCCTGAATGAGCAGTTCTTC	CASSLRTSGRALNEQFF
TRBJ1-3	TRBV29-1	TRBD1	few	TGCAGCGTGGTGGGACAGAGCTCTGGAAACACCATATATTTT	CSVVGQSSGNTIYF
TRBJ1-2	TRBV7-9	TRBD1	NA	TGTGCCAGCAGCGCCCCAGGACAGGGAGTAGGTGGCTACACCTTC	CASSAPGQGVGGYTF
TRBJ2-7	TRBV9	NA	few	TGTGCCAGCAGCGTAGGAGTAGGAACCTACGAGCAGTACTTC	CASSVGVGTYEQYF
TRBJ1-6	TRBV2	NA	NA	TGTGCCAGCAGTGGCGAAGTAATTTCACCCCTCCACTTT	CASSGEVISPLHF
TRBJ2-3	TRBV5-1	TRBD2	NA	TGCGCCAGCAGAACCGCGGGGGGACCCACAGATACGCAGTATTTT	CASRTAGGPTDTQYF
TRBJ2-1	TRBV20-1	NA	NA	TGCAGTGCCAGTTTGGGAGTTCGGGGCAATGAGCAGTTCTTC	CSASLGVRGNEQFF
TRBJ2-2	TRBV5-1	TRBD2	NA	TGCGCCAGCAGCTCCAGACTAGCGGGAGGAGCTACCGGGGAGCTGTTTTTT	CASSSRLAGGATGELFF
TRBJ2-5	TRBV7-9	NA	NA	TGTGCCAGCAGCTTAGGCGGGACAGTCGAGACCCAGTACTTC	CASSLGGTVETQYF
TRBJ2-5	TRBV7-7	TRBD1	NA	TGTGCTAGCAGCGCCTCCCCCCGTGGCGTTCGGGACAGGGGAAAATCGTACGAGACCCAGTACTTC	CASSASPRGVRDRGKSYETQYF
TRBJ1-1	TRBV7-2	NA	few	TGTGCCAGCAGCTTAGCGGCCGCCCCGAGGCGGTACACTGAAGCTTTCTTT	CASSLAAAPRRYTEAFF
TRBJ2-1	TRBV25-1	NA	NA	TGTGCCAGCAGTGAATATGGTTTTAGGAGGGAGCAGTTCTTC	CASSEYGFRREQFF
TRBJ2-1	TRBV24-1	NA	NA	TGTGCCACCAGTGCTATGGACGTGAGCTCCTACAATGAGCAGTTCTTC	CATSAMDVSSYNEQFF
TRBJ2-2	TRBV2	TRBD2	few	TGTGCCAGCAGTGAACGGGCGGGGGGCCCTTTTAGGACCGGGGAGCTGTTTTTT	CASSERAGGPFRTGELFF
TRBJ1-5	TRBV15	NA	NA	TGTGCCACCAGCAGAGAGTATCAGCCCCAGCATTTT	CATSREYQPQHF
TRBJ2-7	TRBV18	TRBD1	few	TGTGCCAGCTCACCACTGTATACGTCCGGGACAGGGGACGAGCAGTACTTC	CASSPLYTSGTGDEQYF
TRBJ2-1	TRBV12-3/TRBV12-4	NA	many	TGTGCCAGCAGTTTAGCGCGCTCCTACAATGAGCAGTTCTTC	CASSLARSYNEQFF
TRBJ2-1	TRBV5-1	TRBD1	few	TGCGCCAGCAGCTTGGACGGGACAGGGGACTACAATGAGCAGTTCTTC	CASSLDGTGDYNEQFF
TRBJ2-7	TRBV7-2	TRBD1	few	TGTGCCAGCAGCTGGGGGACAGGCTACGAGCAGTACTTC	CASSWGTGYEQYF
TRBJ2-7	TRBV20-1	NA	NA	TGCAGTGCTAGAGCCAGGGGCAGCCCCTACGAGCAGTACTTC	CSARARGSPYEQYF
TRBJ1-2	TRBV3-1	TRBD1	few	TGTGCCAGCAGCTCCGGGGGACAGAGCAATGGCTACACCTTC	CASSSGGQSNGYTF
TRBJ2-2	TRBV7-9	NA	few	TGTGCCAGCAGCTTAGGAGGGGACTTACAGACCGGGGAGCTGTTTTTT	CASSLGGDLQTGELFF
TRBJ2-6	TRBV28	TRBD1	NA	TGTGCCAGCAGTGAGACAGGGCCTGGGGCCAACGTCCTGACTTTC	CASSETGPGANVLTF
TRBJ1-1	TRBV9	NA	NA	TGTGCCAGCAGCCCTACAGTTCTCGGGGGGTTAAGGGCGAACACTGAAGCTTTCTTT	CASSPTVLGGLRANTEAFF
TRBJ1-5	TRBV12-3/TRBV12-4	NA	many	TGTGCCAGCAGGCAACAGGAGCAGCCCCAGCATTTT	CASRQQEQPQHF
TRBJ2-6	TRBV6-4	NA	many	TGTGCCAGCAGTGGAACGACTGCTACTGGGGCCAACGTCCTGACTTTC	CASSGTTATGANVLTF
TRBJ2-5	TRBV5-1	NA	NA	TGCGCCAGCAGCCCCGACCGACCGGGGAAGACCCAGTACTTC	CASSPDRPGKTQYF
TRBJ2-2	TRBV12-3/TRBV12-4	NA	few	TGTGCCAGCAGTTCAGACTGCTGCGACACCGGGGAGCTGTTTTTT	CASSSDCCDTGELFF
TRBJ1-1	TRBV27	NA	NA	TGTGCCAGCAGCCTCTTAGAGGACACTGAAGCTTTCTTT	CASSLLEDTEAFF
TRBJ1-1	TRBV10-2	TRBD1	NA	TGCGCCAGCACGGGACAGCCCACTGAAGCTTTCTTT	CASTGQPTEAFF
TRBJ2-1	TRBV5-5	NA	NA	TGTGCCAGCAGCGAAAACTCAGAACACTACAATGAGCAGTTCTTC	CASSENSEHYNEQFF
TRBJ1-1	TRBV15	NA	NA	TGTGCCACCAGCAGAGTAGCAGGATATACTGAAGCTTTCTTT	CATSRVAGYTEAFF
TRBJ2-7	TRBV12-3/TRBV12-4	NA	NA	TGTGCCAGCAGTTTAGGGCTTAGGAGGGGTGTGGCCCTACTTACCTACGAGCAGTACTTC	CASSLGLRRGVALLTYEQYF
TRBJ1-1	TRBV19	TRBD1	few	TGTGCCAGTAGTATTGACAGGGTGGCGAACACTGAAGCTTTCTTT	CASSIDRVANTEAFF
TRBJ2-7	TRBV10-3	NA	few	TGTGCCATCAGCAGGGTATGGGACGAGCAGTACTTC	CAISRVWDEQYF
TRBJ1-1	TRBV7-6	NA	many	TGTGCCAGCAGCTTAGCTCCAGGGCTGAACACTGAAGCTTTCTTT	CASSLAPGLNTEAFF
TRBJ2-5	TRBV5-1	TRBD1	few	TGCGCCAGCAGCTTGACAGGGGTCTCAGAGACCCAGTACTTC	CASSLTGVSETQYF
TRBJ2-3	TRBV7-9	NA	few	TGTGCCAGCAGCTTAGTCTTCCTCAACCCTGTTGGGGGCACAGATACGCAGTATTTT	CASSLVFLNPVGGTDTQYF
TRBJ2-3	TRBV30	NA	NA	TGTGCCTGGACGCCCGGCAGGACCACAGATACGCAGTATTTT	CAWTPGRTTDTQYF
TRBJ2-5	TRBV7-9	TRBD2	few	TGTGCCAGCAGCTTAGAGGGGACTAGGAGTGGGGAGACCCAGTACTTC	CASSLEGTRSGETQYF
TRBJ2-5	TRBV18	NA	NA	TGTGCCAGCTCACCGGGGACTCTCCGGGGGACCCAGTACTTC	CASSPGTLRGTQYF